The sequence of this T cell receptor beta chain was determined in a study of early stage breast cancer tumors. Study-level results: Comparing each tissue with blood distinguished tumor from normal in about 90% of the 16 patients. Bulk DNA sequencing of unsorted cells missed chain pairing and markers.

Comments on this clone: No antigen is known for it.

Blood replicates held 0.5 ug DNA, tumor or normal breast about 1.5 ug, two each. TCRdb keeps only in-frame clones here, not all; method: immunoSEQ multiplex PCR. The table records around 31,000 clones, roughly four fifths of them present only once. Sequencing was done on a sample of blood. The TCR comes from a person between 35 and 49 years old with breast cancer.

The CDR3 loop reads CASSAGERNEQFF. The CDR3 bases are TGTGCCAGCAGTGCTGGGGAAAGGAATGAGCAGTTCTTC. The gene calls are TRBV6-4 and TRBJ2-1; no reliable D call. Germline assignment: CDR1 MRHNA and CDR2 SNTAGT. The CDR3 length is 13 residues. The V end was cut by 4 bases, the J end by 7 bases, with 11 bases between.